Below are 14 T cell receptor beta chains sequenced from a single sample in a study of blood T cell repertoires in COVID-19. Some clones are missing from TCRdb's copy, which holds only in-frame ones; the method was immunoSEQ multiplex PCR. The table records about 110,000 clones, 75% to 85% of them present only once. Sequencing was performed on peripheral blood. These receptors all stem from an elderly man with COVID-19, enrolled during active disease.

The gene calls are TRBV5-6 and TRBJ1-4, with D possibly matching TRBD1 (6 bases). The germline V and J ends were trimmed by 1 base and 3 bases, with 10 bases remaining between them. CDR1 is SGHDT and CDR2 is YYEEEE in the germline V gene. This CDR3 region has 15 residues. In DNA form, the CDR3 reads TGTGCCAGCAGCTTGTCTCAGGGGTCTAATGAAAAACTGTTTTTT. Translating it yields CASSLSQGSNEKLFF.

The chain employs TRBV29-1 and TRBJ1-4; D possibly corresponds to TRBD1 (5 bases). Per germline, CDR1 SQVTM and CDR2 ANQGSEA. The CDR3 loop spans 15 amino acids. With 7 bases removed from V and 2 bases from J, the gap between germline ends came to 17 bases. CDR3 sequence (DNA): TGCAGCGCCCTGAAGGGGTCCTGGACTAATGAAAAACTGTTTTTT. Amino acids: CSALKGSWTNEKLFF.

The chain is built from TRBV4-3 and TRBJ2-7; D might be TRBD2 (7 bases). The ends were cut back, 1 base at V and 3 bases at J, with 13 bases in the middle. The CDR3 spans 15 residues. Per the germline V gene, CDR1 is LGHNA and CDR2 is YSLEER. CDR3 protein: CASSQAGEGFYEQYF. CDR3 DNA sequence: TGCGCCAGCAGCCAAGCAGGGGAGGGTTTCTACGAGCAGTACTTC.

The chain recombines TRBV24-1 with TRBJ1-2; 9 nucleotides agree with TRBD1. Trimming at V came to 3 bases and at J to 3 bases, leaving 4 bases not matched to a gene. Germline V gene sequence: CDR1 KGHDR, CDR2 SFDVKD. The CDR3 contains 15 residues. The DNA of the CDR3 is TGTGCCACCAGTGATCCAACAGGGGGCGACTATGGCTACACCTTC. Amino acids: CATSDPTGGDYGYTF.

This chain uses TRBV10-3 with TRBJ1-5; D gene ambiguous. V dropped 5 bases and J dropped 2 bases, with 10 bases sitting between them. The CDR3 covers 14 residues. The germline V gene has CDR1 ENHRY and CDR2 SYGVKD. The CDR3 DNA reads as TGTGCCATCAGTATGGTCCGGGGCAATCAGCCCCAGCATTTT. It specifies CAISMVRGNQPQHF.

The chain is built from TRBV11-2 and TRBJ2-5, with 7 bases that match TRBD2. Germline trimming cut 1 base from V and 5 bases from J; bases unmatched to any gene: 7. The CDR3 loop spans 15 amino acids. Germline V gene sequence: CDR1 SGHAT, CDR2 FQNNGV. In DNA, the CDR3 is TGTGCCAGCAGCTTAGGGACTAGAACGGGGGAGACCCAGTACTTC. It encodes CASSLGTRTGETQYF. The whole variable domain, filled in from reference TRBV11-2 and TRBJ2-5, reads EAGVAQSPRYKIIEKRQSVAFWCNPISGHATLYWYQQILGQGPKLLIQFQNNGVVDDSQLPKDRFSAERLKGVDSTLKIQPAKLEDSAVYLCASSLGTRTGETQYFGPGTRLLVL.

The chain combines TRBV5-1 with TRBJ2-3; 8 bases are shared with TRBD1. V trimming: 0 bases; J trimming: 5 bases; junction bases outside the gene matches: 5. CDR1 SGHRS and CDR2 YFSETQ come from the germline V gene. CDR3 size: 15 residues. The CDR3 DNA reads as TGCGCCAGCAGCTTGGACAGGGGGAACCGAGATACGCAGTATTTT. This gives the protein CASSLDRGNRDTQYF.

This clone ranks as large. This sequence joins TRBV27 and TRBJ1-6; D perhaps matches TRBD1 (5 bases). The CDR3 is 15 amino acids. The germline gives CDR1 MNHEY, CDR2 SMNVEV (reference sequence). Deletions cut 3 bases from V and 9 bases from J, with 15 bases between. The CDR3 nucleotides are TGTGCCAGCAGTTTCCGACAGACGGTCGGTTCACCCCTCCACTTT. Encoded protein: CASSFRQTVGSPLHF.

This clone appeared a single time. V gene TRBV12-3 or TRBV12-4 combines with J gene TRBJ2-2; D gene uncertain. V was clipped by 6 bases and J by 6 bases, with 8 bases between them. The CDR3 covers 12 residues. The CDR3 DNA follows: TGTGCCAGCAGGCCTGACTCCGGGGAGCTGTTTTTT. Its protein is CASRPDSGELFF.

This clone was detected only a few times. The rearrangement links TRBV6-5 to TRBJ1-2; 10 bases map to TRBD1. The CDR3 totals 16 residues. Trimming took 0 bases from V and 1 from J; bases not matched to a gene: 2. The germline V gene encodes CDR1 MNHEY and CDR2 SVGAGI. The CDR3 DNA sequence: TGTGCCAGCAGTTACTCGAGGACAGGGGGTAACTATGGCTACACCTTC. Its protein is CASSYSRTGGNYGYTF.

The chain couples TRBV6-2 or TRBV6-3 to TRBJ2-3; tentatively, D is TRBD2 (6 bases). The CDR3 totals 16 residues. CDR1 is MNHEY, CDR2 SVGEGT, per germline. V was cut by 6 bases and J by 0 bases, with 16 bases left in between. In DNA, the CDR3 is TGTGCCAGCAGCCCCATGGGTAGCGGCAGCACAGATACGCAGTATTTT. It codes for CASSPMGSGSTDTQYF.

The chain has TRBV18 and TRBJ2-7; 11 nucleotides agree with TRBD1. Trimming cost V 6 bases and J 4 bases; bases outside gene matches: 8. Germline CDR1 reads KGHSH; CDR2 reads LQKENI. The length of the CDR3 is 15 residues. CDR3 sequence: CASSERTGGIYEQYF. CDR3 DNA sequence: TGTGCCAGCTCCGAACGGACAGGGGGCATATACGAGCAGTACTTC.

This sequence joins TRBV19 and TRBJ2-1, with D unresolved. Germline CDR1 is LNHDA and CDR2 is SQIVND (reference sequence). The V and J ends lost 3 bases and 8 bases respectively, with 11 bases between them. CDR3 size: 13 residues. CDR3 sequence (DNA): TGTGCCAGTAGTATGCGACATGGCCATGAGCAGTTCTTC. It codes for CASSMRHGHEQFF. Variable domain in full (rest from reference TRBV19 and TRBJ2-1): DGGITQSPKYLFRKEGQNVTLSCEQNLNHDAMYWYRQDPGQGLRLIYYSQIVNDFQKGDIAEGYSVSREKKESFPLTVTSAQKNPTAFYLCASSMRHGHEQFFGPGTRLTVL.

V and J are TRBV5-6 and TRBJ2-5, with unresolved D. V lost 0 bases to trimming and J lost 1 base, with 4 bases between them. This CDR3 comprises 13 residues. The germline CDR1 and CDR2 sequences are SGHDT and YYEEEE. Written as DNA, the CDR3 is TGTGCCAGCAGCTTGGTCTCCCAAGAGACCCAGTACTTC. It yields the protein CASSLVSQETQYF. The entire variable domain, with the rest obtained from reference TRBV5-6 and TRBJ2-5, is as follows: DAGVTQSPTHLIKTRGQQVTLRCSPKSGHDTVSWYQQALGQGPQFIFQYYEEEERQRGNFPDRFSGHQFPNYSSELNVNALLLGDSALYLCASSLVSQETQYFGPGTRLLVL.